This T cell receptor beta chain stems from a study of PD-L1 blockade in urothelial cancer. Looking at the study overall: Individuals in the cohort had been given 0 to 3 earlier chemotherapy regimens.

A spike-in of synthetic TCR analog templates was added to each PCR. The method was immunoSEQ multiplex PCR; TCRdb's version includes in-frame clones alone and lacks a portion of them. The table has tens of thousands of clones, around four fifths seen once. The CDR3 consists of 13 residues. Germline V gene sequence: CDR1 SSHAT, CDR2 FNYEAQ (reference sequence). The V end lost 4 bases, the J end lost 9 bases, and 13 bases lay between the germline ends. Time point: pretreatment peripheral blood. This receptor was identified in a man older than 75 with urothelial cancer. The material sequenced was PBMCs, taken around atezolizumab (anti-PD-L1) treatment. The chain is built from TRBV7-7 and TRBJ2-1, with D tentatively TRBD2 (5 bases). The CDR3 protein is CASSSSAAGEQFF. In nucleotides, the CDR3 is TGTGCCAGCAGCTCATCAGCGGCGGGTGAGCAGTTCTTC.